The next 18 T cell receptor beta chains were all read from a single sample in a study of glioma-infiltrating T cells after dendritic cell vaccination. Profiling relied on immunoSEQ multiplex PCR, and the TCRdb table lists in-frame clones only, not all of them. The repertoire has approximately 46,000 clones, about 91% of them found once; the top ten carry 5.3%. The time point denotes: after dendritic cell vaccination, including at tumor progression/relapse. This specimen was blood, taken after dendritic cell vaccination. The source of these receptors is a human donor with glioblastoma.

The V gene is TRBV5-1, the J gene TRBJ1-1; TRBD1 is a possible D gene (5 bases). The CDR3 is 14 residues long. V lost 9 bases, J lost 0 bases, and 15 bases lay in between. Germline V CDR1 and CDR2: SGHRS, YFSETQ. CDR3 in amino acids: CATSTGELNTEAFF. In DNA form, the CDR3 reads TGCGCCACAAGTACGGGGGAGCTGAACACTGAAGCTTTCTTT.

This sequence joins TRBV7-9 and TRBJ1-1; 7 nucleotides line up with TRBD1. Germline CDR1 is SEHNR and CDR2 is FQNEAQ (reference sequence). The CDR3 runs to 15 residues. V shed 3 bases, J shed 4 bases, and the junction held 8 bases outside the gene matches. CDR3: CASSFPGTEGTEAFF. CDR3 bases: TGTGCCAGCAGCTTCCCCGGGACAGAGGGCACTGAAGCTTTCTTT.

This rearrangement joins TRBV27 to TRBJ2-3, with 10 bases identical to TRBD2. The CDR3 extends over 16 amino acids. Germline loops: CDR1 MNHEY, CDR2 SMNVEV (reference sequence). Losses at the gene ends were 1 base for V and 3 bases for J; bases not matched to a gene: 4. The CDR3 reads CASSLLTSGITDTQYF. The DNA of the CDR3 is TGTGCCAGCAGTTTATTAACTAGCGGGATAACAGATACGCAGTATTTT.

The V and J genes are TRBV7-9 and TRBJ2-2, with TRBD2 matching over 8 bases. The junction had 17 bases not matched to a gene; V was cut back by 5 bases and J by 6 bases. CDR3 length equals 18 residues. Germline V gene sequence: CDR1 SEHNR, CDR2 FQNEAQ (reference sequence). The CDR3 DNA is TGTGCCAGCAGCCAACCTCGGTCCGGGAGGGAAACTGCCGGGGAGCTGTTTTTT. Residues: CASSQPRSGRETAGELFF.

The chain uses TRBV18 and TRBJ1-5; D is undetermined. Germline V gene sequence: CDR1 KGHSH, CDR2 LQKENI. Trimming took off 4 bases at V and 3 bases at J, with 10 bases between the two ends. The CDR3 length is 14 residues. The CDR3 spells CASSQARLNQPQHF. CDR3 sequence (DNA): TGTGCCAGCTCACAGGCCAGACTCAATCAGCCCCAGCATTTT.

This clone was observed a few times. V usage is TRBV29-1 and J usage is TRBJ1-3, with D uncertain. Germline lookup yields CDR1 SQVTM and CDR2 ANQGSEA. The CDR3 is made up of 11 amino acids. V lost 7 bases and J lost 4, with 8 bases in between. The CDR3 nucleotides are TGCAGCGCCTACGAGGGAAACACCATATATTTT. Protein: CSAYEGNTIYF.

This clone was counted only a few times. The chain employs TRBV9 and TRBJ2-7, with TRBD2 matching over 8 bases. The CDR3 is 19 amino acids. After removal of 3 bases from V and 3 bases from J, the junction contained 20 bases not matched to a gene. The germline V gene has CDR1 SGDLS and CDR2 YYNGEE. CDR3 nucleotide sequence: TGTGCCAGCAGCGCGGGACTAGGGGAACTGTGGGTTTTGTTCTACGAGCAGTACTTC. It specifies CASSAGLGELWVLFYEQYF.

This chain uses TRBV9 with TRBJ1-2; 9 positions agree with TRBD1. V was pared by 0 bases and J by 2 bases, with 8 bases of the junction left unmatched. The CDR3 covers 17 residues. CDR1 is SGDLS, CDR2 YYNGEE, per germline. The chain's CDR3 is CASSVDPDRGVNYGYTF. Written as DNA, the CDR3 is TGTGCCAGCAGCGTAGATCCCGACAGGGGGGTAAACTATGGCTACACCTTC.

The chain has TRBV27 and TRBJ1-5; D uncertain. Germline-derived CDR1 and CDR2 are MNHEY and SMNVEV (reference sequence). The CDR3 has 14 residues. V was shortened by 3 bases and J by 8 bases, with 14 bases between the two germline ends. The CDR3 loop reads CASSFVSGREPQHF. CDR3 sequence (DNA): TGTGCCAGCAGTTTTGTATCGGGTCGTGAGCCCCAGCATTTT.

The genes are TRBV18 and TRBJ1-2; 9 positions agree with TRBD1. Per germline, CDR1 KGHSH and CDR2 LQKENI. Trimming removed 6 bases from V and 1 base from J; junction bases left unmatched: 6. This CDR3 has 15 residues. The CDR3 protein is CASSLRTGDNYGYTF. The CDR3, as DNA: TGTGCCAGCTCTCTGCGGACAGGGGATAACTATGGCTACACCTTC.

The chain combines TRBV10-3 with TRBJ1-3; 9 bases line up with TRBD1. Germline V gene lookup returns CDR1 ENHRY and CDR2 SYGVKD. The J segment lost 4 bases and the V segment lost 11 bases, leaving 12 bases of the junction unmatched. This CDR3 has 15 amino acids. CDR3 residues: CASGNNRGHGNTIYF. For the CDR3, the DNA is TGTGCCTCGGGAAATAACAGGGGGCACGGAAACACCATATATTTT.

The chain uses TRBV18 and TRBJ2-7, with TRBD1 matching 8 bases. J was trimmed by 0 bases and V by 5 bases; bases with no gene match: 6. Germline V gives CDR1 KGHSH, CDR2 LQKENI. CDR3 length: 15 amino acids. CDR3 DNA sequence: TGTGCCAGCTCATGGGACAGGACCTCCTCCTACGAGCAGTACTTC. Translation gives CASSWDRTSSYEQYF.

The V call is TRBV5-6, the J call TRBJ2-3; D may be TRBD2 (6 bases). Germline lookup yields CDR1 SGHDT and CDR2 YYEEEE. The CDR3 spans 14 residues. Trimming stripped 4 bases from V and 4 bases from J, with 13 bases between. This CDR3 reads CASSPRGGPDTQYF. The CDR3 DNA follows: TGTGCCAGCAGCCCTCGTGGAGGGCCAGATACGCAGTATTTT.

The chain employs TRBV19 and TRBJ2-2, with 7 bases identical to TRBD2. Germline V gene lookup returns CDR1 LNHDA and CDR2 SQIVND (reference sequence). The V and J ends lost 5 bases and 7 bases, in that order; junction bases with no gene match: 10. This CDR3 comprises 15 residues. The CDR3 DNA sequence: TGTGCCAGTAGTTTCCGGCGGGGGTTAGGCGGGGAGCTGTTTTTT. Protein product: CASSFRRGLGGELFF.

The CDR3 loop is CASVRTGPNAETQYF. CDR3 bases: TGTGCCAGCGTCCGAACGGGTCCAAACGCGGAGACCCAGTACTTC. This chain connects TRBV6-1 to TRBJ2-5; D gene ambiguous. The CDR3 extends over 15 amino acids. Trimming took 8 bases from V and 5 from J, leaving 21 bases between them. The germline V gene has CDR1 MNHNS and CDR2 SASEGT.

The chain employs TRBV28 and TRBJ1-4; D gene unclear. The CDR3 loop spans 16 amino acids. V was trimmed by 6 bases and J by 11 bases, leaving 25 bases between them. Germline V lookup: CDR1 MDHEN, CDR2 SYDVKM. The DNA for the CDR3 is TGTGCCAGCAGAGGATACAGTGGAAACATTGGTGGGAAACTGTTTTTT. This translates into CASRGYSGNIGGKLFF.

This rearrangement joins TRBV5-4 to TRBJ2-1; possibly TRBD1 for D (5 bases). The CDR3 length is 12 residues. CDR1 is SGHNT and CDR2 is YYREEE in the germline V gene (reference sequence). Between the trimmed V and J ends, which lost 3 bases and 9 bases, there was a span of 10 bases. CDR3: CASSSRDSEQFF. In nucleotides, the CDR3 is TGTGCCAGCAGCTCCCGCGACAGTGAGCAGTTCTTC.

This CDR3 is CASRRTRDRETQYF. The CDR3 bases are TGTGCCAGCAGAAGGACCCGGGATAGGGAGACCCAGTACTTC. The chain employs TRBV6-5 and TRBJ2-5; D perhaps matches TRBD2 (5 bases). Trimming removed 6 bases from V and 5 bases from J, with 16 bases in between. This CDR3 is built from 14 residues. CDR1 MNHEY and CDR2 SVGAGI come from the germline V gene.